Listed here are 18 T cell receptor beta chains from one sample, sequenced in a study of CD8+ T cells in alopecia areata. The treatment here: oral pan-JAK inhibitor, 5-10 mg twice daily. Following RNA extraction, reverse transcription yielded cDNA that acted as the sequencing template. Only in-frame clones appear in the TCRdb table, and some are missing; sequencing was by immunoSEQ multiplex PCR. The table has some 110,000 clones, roughly 60% seen once. Sequenced material: CD8+ T cells sorted from blood, taken at week 4, from a patient treated with tofacitinib. The source of these receptors is a human donor with alopecia areata.

J is TRBJ1-2 and V is TRBV25-1; no clear D gene. CDR1 is MGHDK, CDR2 SYGVNS, per germline. Deletions cut 7 bases from V and 4 bases from J, with 16 bases between. The CDR3 contains 14 residues. The CDR3: CASTSPDVFYGYTF. The CDR3 coding sequence is TGTGCCAGCACTTCTCCGGACGTTTTCTATGGCTACACCTTC.

This rearrangement joins TRBV5-1 to TRBJ1-1; 9 bases agree with TRBD1. CDR1 is SGHRS, CDR2 YFSETQ, per germline. V trimming: 4 bases; J trimming: 5 bases; junction bases outside the gene matches: 6. The CDR3 has 14 residues. The CDR3 DNA is TGCGCCAGCAGCATACGACAGGGGGGGACTGAAGCTTTCTTT. It codes for CASSIRQGGTEAFF. The complete variable domain, with remaining parts taken from reference TRBV5-1 and TRBJ1-1, reads KAGVTQTPRYLIKTRGQQVTLSCSPISGHRSVSWYQQTPGQGLQFLFEYFSETQRNKGNFPGRFSGRQFSNSRSEMNVSTLELGDSALYLCASSIRQGGTEAFFGQGTRLTVV.

This chain links TRBV5-1 with TRBJ2-7, with TRBD1 as a possible D gene (5 bases). Germline V CDR1 and CDR2: SGHRS, YFSETQ. The V end lost 0 bases, the J end lost 0 bases, and 7 bases lay between the germline ends. The CDR3 is 14 amino acids. The CDR3 nucleotides read TGCGCCAGCAGCTTGGCCACAGGCTCCTACGAGCAGTACTTC. It codes for CASSLATGSYEQYF.

This clone has a handful of counts. DNA for the CDR3: TGTGCCAGCAGCTCCGTCACGGGCAGGGTGGTTGAAGCTTTCTTT. Translating it yields CASSSVTGRVVEAFF. V is TRBV5-4 and J is TRBJ1-1; TRBD1 is a possible D gene (5 bases). The CDR3 consists of 15 residues. V lost 3 bases to trimming and J lost 7 bases, with 19 bases between them. Germline V gene sequence: CDR1 SGHNT, CDR2 YYREEE (reference sequence).

The chain is built from TRBV5-6 and TRBJ2-7, with D unresolved. Germline V CDR1 and CDR2: SGHDT, YYEEEE. Trimming pared 0 bases from V and 4 bases from J, leaving 8 bases between. There are 13 residues in the CDR3. CDR3: CASSLEAAYEQYF. Here the CDR3 DNA reads TGTGCCAGCAGCTTGGAGGCAGCATACGAGCAGTACTTC. Full variable domain (rest looked up from reference TRBV5-6 and TRBJ2-7): DAGVTQSPTHLIKTRGQQVTLRCSPKSGHDTVSWYQQALGQGPQFIFQYYEEEERQRGNFPDRFSGHQFPNYSSELNVNALLLGDSALYLCASSLEAAYEQYFGPGTRLTVT.

The chain joins TRBV28 to TRBJ1-6; maybe TRBD1 (5 bases). Trimming removed 5 bases at V and 10 bases at J, with 18 bases between. This CDR3 has 15 amino acids. Germline values: CDR1 MDHEN, CDR2 SYDVKM. DNA for the CDR3: TGTGCCAGCAGTAATCCCGCGGGGCTAGAATCACCCCTCCACTTT. Its translation: CASSNPAGLESPLHF.

V usage is TRBV4-3 and J usage is TRBJ2-3, with 8 bases matching TRBD2. This CDR3 is 16 amino acids long. Unmatched junction bases numbered 6, after V lost 0 bases and J lost 4 bases. Germline CDR1 LGHNA, CDR2 YSLEER. CDR3 region: CASSQDRTSQPDTQYF. The CDR3 nucleotides read TGCGCCAGCAGCCAAGATCGGACTAGCCAGCCAGATACGCAGTATTTT.

The chain couples TRBV29-1 to TRBJ2-1; D might be TRBD1 (6 bases). The germline V gene has CDR1 SQVTM and CDR2 ANQGSEA. V lost 6 bases and J 8 bases, leaving 14 bases between the germline ends. This CDR3 is built from 12 residues. This chain's CDR3 is CSVRQDFHEQFF. In DNA, the CDR3 is TGCAGCGTGAGACAGGATTTCCATGAGCAGTTCTTC.

The V call is TRBV25-1, the J call TRBJ1-3, with 7 nucleotides matching TRBD1. After removal of 4 bases from V and 4 bases from J, the junction contained 7 bases not matched to a gene. This CDR3 comprises 15 residues. Germline CDR1 MGHDK, CDR2 SYGVNS. The CDR3: CASSVWGTVGNTIYF. DNA for the CDR3: TGTGCCAGCAGTGTTTGGGGGACAGTAGGAAACACCATATATTTT.

The chain links TRBV4-1 to TRBJ2-7; tentative D call: TRBD1 (5 bases). CDR1 MGHRA and CDR2 YSYEKL come from the germline V gene. Trimming took off 5 bases at V and 5 bases at J, with 10 bases between the two ends. CDR3 length equals 12 residues. The CDR3 region has the DNA TGCGCCAGCAGCAGGACACCCAACGAGCAGTACTTC. As protein: CASSRTPNEQYF.

The chain employs TRBV29-1 and TRBJ1-1, with no clear D. Trimming stripped 5 bases from V and 1 base from J, with 5 bases between. Germline loops: CDR1 SQVTM, CDR2 ANQGSEA. This CDR3 has 11 residues. As DNA, the CDR3 is TGCAGCGTTACAGAGAACACTGAAGCTTTCTTT. Translating gives CSVTENTEAFF.

The rearrangement joins TRBV30 to TRBJ1-4; 7 nucleotides agree with TRBD1. The CDR3 contains 15 residues. J gave up 10 bases and V 2 bases, and 13 bases lay outside the gene matches. Germline assignment: CDR1 GTSNPN and CDR2 SVGIG (reference sequence). Here the CDR3 reads CAWSQDRVEFGKLFF. CDR3 nucleotides: TGTGCCTGGAGTCAAGACAGGGTGGAATTCGGAAAACTGTTTTTT. The full variable domain, in which reference TRBV30 and TRBJ1-4 provide the parts outside the CDR3, is SQTIHQWPATLVQPVGSPLSLECTVEGTSNPNLYWYRQAAGRGLQLLFYSVGIGQISSEVPQNLSASRPQDRQFILSSKKLLLSDSGFYLCAWSQDRVEFGKLFFGSGTQLSVL.

The count of this clone is one. Within the sample, other DNA sequences also encode this same CDR3. The chain uses TRBV30 and TRBJ2-7; perhaps TRBD2 as D (5 bases). Trimming took off 0 bases at V and 4 bases at J, with 7 bases between the two ends. This CDR3 has 12 amino acids. In germline, CDR1 is GTSNPN, CDR2 SVGIG (reference sequence). DNA for the CDR3: TGTGCCTGGAGTGTACGGGGTTACGAGCAGTACTTC. Its translation is CAWSVRGYEQYF.

This clone was detected only a few times. The DNA for the CDR3 is TGTGCCAGCAGCTCGCTAAAGTACGAGCAGTACTTC. This translates into CASSSLKYEQYF. V gene TRBV7-9 combines with J gene TRBJ2-7; D uncertain. Between the trimmed V and J ends, which lost 4 bases and 4 bases, there was a span of 8 bases. The CDR3 sequence is 12 residues long. Germline values: CDR1 SEHNR, CDR2 FQNEAQ (reference sequence).

The chain couples TRBV10-3 to TRBJ1-5, with 9 bases fitting TRBD1. Germline V CDR1 and CDR2: ENHRY, SYGVKD. The CDR3 loop spans 14 amino acids. V was clipped by 6 bases and J by 6 bases; unmatched bases: 6. CDR3 in DNA: TGTGCCATCAGCTCGGACAGGGGAAGTCAGCCCCAGCATTTT. Its protein product is CAISSDRGSQPQHF.

The chain uses TRBV6-1 and TRBJ1-1; TRBD1 matches at 9 bases. V was pared by 5 bases and J by 5 bases, with 6 bases of the junction left unmatched. The CDR3 is made up of 14 amino acids. Germline CDR1 MNHNS, CDR2 SASEGT. In DNA form, the CDR3 reads TGTGCCAGCAGTCCGGGACAGGGTGGGACTGAAGCTTTCTTT. This translates into CASSPGQGGTEAFF.

The J gene is TRBJ1-2, the V gene TRBV27, with TRBD1 as a possible D gene (5 bases). The V and J ends lost 4 bases and 3 bases respectively, with 9 bases between them. The CDR3 runs to 13 residues. Germline loops: CDR1 MNHEY, CDR2 SMNVEV (reference sequence). The DNA of the CDR3 is TGTGCCAGCAGTTCGGGACGGCACTATGGCTACACCTTC. It specifies CASSSGRHYGYTF.

The rearrangement uses TRBV9 and TRBJ2-3; 10 positions match TRBD2. Losses at the gene ends were 4 bases for V and 4 bases for J; bases not matched to a gene: 9. The CDR3 extends over 16 amino acids. Germline V CDR1 and CDR2: SGDLS, YYNGEE. The CDR3 protein is CASSLSGGASADTQYF. In nucleotides, the CDR3 is TGTGCCAGCAGCCTGAGCGGGGGGGCCTCCGCAGATACGCAGTATTTT.